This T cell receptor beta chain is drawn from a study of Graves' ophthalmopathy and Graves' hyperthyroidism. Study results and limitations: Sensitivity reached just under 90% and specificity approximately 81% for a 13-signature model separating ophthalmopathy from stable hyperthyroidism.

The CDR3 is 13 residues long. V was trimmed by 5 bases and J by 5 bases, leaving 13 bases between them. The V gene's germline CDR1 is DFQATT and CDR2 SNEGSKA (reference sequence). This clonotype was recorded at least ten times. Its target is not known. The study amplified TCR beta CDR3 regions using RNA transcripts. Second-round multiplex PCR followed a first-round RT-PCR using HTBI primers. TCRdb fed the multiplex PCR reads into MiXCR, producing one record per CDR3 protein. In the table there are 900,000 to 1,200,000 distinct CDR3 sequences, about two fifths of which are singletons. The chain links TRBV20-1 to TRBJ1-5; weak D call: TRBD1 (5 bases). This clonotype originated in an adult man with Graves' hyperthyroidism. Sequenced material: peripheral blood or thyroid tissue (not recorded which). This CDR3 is CSAGVWGDQPQHF. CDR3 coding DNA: TGCAGTGCTGGAGTCTGGGGCGATCAGCCCCAGCATTTT.